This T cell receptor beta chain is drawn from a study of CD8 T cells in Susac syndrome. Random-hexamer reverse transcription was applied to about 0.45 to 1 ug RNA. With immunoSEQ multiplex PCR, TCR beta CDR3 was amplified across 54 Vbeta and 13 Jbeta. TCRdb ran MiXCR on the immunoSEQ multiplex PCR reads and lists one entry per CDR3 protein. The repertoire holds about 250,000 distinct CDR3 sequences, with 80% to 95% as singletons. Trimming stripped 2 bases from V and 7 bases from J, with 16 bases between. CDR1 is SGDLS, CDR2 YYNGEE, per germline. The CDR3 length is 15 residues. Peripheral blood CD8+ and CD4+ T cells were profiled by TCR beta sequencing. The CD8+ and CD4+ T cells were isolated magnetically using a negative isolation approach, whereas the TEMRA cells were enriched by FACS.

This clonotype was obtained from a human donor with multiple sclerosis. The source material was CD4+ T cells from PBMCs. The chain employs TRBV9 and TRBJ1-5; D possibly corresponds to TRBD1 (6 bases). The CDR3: CASSVGEGGGQPQHF. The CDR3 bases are TGTGCCAGCAGCGTTGGAGAGGGGGGTGGACAGCCCCAGCATTTT.